This T cell receptor beta chain was sequenced for a study of shared clonotypes between healthy human individuals. Study findings and constraints: The genetic and exposure-history diversity represented was limited by few donors.

CDR3 length: 16 amino acids. V was trimmed by 5 bases and J by 4 bases, leaving 20 bases between them. Germline-derived CDR1 and CDR2 are MDHEN and SYDVKM. Remarks on this clone: Its antigen is unidentified.

Sequencing was performed with immunoSEQ multiplex PCR; in TCRdb, only in-frame clones are kept and a portion is missing. The table records hundreds of thousands of clones, 90% to 96% of them present only once. The sequencing input was naive CD4+ T cells sorted from blood. Sample subset: CD45RA+ positively selected. The sequence was obtained from a woman in her thirties in good health. The chain joins TRBV28 to TRBJ1-2; no clear D. The CDR3 region is CASSLPTERLAYGYTF. The CDR3 nucleotides read TGTGCCAGCAGTCTTCCGACCGAGAGGTTGGCCTATGGCTACACCTTC.